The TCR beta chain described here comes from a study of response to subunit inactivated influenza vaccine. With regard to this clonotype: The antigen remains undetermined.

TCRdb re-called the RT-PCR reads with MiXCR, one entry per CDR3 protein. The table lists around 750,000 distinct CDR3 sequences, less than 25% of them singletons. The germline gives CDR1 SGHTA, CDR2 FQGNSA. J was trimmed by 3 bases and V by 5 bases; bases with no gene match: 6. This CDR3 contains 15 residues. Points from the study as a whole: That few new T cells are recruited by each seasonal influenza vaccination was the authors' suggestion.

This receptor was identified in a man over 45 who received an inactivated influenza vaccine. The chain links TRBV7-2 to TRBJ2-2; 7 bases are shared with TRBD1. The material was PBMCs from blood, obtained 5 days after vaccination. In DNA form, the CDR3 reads TGTGCCAGCAGCCCCACAGGGGATTACACCGGGGAGCTGTTTTTT. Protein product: CASSPTGDYTGELFF.